One and the same sample provided the 20 T cell receptor beta chains below, sequenced in a study of shared clonotypes between healthy human individuals. Repertoires were generated with immunoSEQ multiplex PCR, while TCRdb's copy carries only in-frame clones and drops some. The repertoire holds some 2.3 million clones, approximately 95% seen once, with 0.39% in the top ten. The sequencing input was naive CD4+ T cells from PBMCs. Subset specified: CD45RA+ positively selected. The origin of the receptors is a man in his late teens or twenties in good health. Some clones in this sample may be carry-over from other donors' samples.

This chain connects TRBV28 to TRBJ1-5; weak D call: TRBD1 (6 bases). CDR3 length: 16 amino acids. In germline, CDR1 is MDHEN, CDR2 SYDVKM. Trimming shortened V by 2 bases and J by 2 bases, and 13 bases separated the two germline ends. In DNA form, the CDR3 reads TGTGCCAGCAGTTTAGGGGGGGCTCGGCGCAATCAGCCCCAGCATTTT. Protein sequence: CASSLGGARRNQPQHF.

The chain recombines TRBV5-8 with TRBJ2-1, with D uncertain. CDR1 SGHTS and CDR2 YDEGEE come from the germline V gene. Trimming pared 2 bases from V and 2 bases from J, leaving 11 bases between. This CDR3 comprises 15 residues. As DNA, the CDR3 is TGTGCCAGCAGCTTCGCTCTTTCCCCCTACAATGAGCAGTTCTTC. Its translation is CASSFALSPYNEQFF.

The rearrangement links TRBV2 to TRBJ1-1; D call uncertain. Germline loops: CDR1 SNHLY, CDR2 FYNNEI. This CDR3 comprises 15 residues. The ends were cut back, 1 base at V and 1 base at J, with 10 bases in the middle. CDR3 sequence (DNA): TGTGCCAGCAGTGAAGTCGTGGGATCGAACACTGAAGCTTTCTTT. Protein: CASSEVVGSNTEAFF.

This chain connects TRBV7-3 to TRBJ1-1; D unresolved. V lost 5 bases and J lost 5, with 12 bases in between. CDR1 SGHTA and CDR2 FQGTGA come from the germline V gene. CDR3 length equals 13 residues. CDR3: CASSPLVVTEAFF. The CDR3 region has the DNA TGTGCCAGCAGCCCCCTGGTCGTTACTGAAGCTTTCTTT.

V gene TRBV7-9 combines with J gene TRBJ2-3, with 8 positions matching TRBD1. CDR3 size: 15 residues. Germline CDR1 and CDR2: SEHNR and FQNEAQ (reference sequence). The ends lost 5 bases at V and 2 bases at J; junction bases unmatched: 6. DNA for the CDR3: TGTGCCAGCAGCCCCGGACAGGGTGACACAGATACGCAGTATTTT. Translated: CASSPGQGDTDTQYF.

The V and J genes are TRBV5-1 and TRBJ2-5; no reliable D call. V was pared by 7 bases and J by 5 bases, with 18 bases between. Germline CDR1 and CDR2: SGHRS and YFSETQ. The CDR3 totals 14 residues. Written as DNA, the CDR3 is TGCGCCAGCGGTGGAACCTTACTCCAGGAGACCCAGTACTTC. Translating it yields CASGGTLLQETQYF.

A note on this clone: Other DNA variants within this sample encode the same CDR3. The genes are TRBV5-1 and TRBJ2-1, with 13 bases identical to TRBD2. The trim removed 4 bases at V and 4 bases at J, leaving 2 bases unmatched. The CDR3 length is 15 residues. Per germline, CDR1 SGHRS and CDR2 YFSETQ. In DNA form, the CDR3 reads TGCGCCAGCAGCCGGACTAGCGGGAGATACAATGAGCAGTTCTTC. It is translated as CASSRTSGRYNEQFF.

About this clone: Within the sample, other DNA sequences also encode this same CDR3. The rearrangement uses TRBV7-2 and TRBJ1-5; 9 nucleotides align to TRBD1. The CDR3 contains 14 residues. Per germline, CDR1 SGHTA and CDR2 FQGNSA. V lost 5 bases, J lost 6 bases, and 5 bases stayed unmatched. The CDR3 DNA is TGTGCCAGCAGCCGAACAGGGGGCGGTCAGCCCCAGCATTTT. Translation gives CASSRTGGGQPQHF.

The V call is TRBV11-2, the J call TRBJ2-4, with D maybe TRBD2 (5 bases). CDR3 length equals 19 residues. CDR1 is SGHAT, CDR2 FQNNGV, per germline. The V and J ends lost 5 bases and 0 bases respectively, with 23 bases between them. CDR3 protein: CASSEPGLGGIVAKNIQYF. As DNA, the CDR3 is TGTGCCAGCAGCGAACCGGGCCTCGGAGGTATAGTAGCCAAAAACATTCAGTACTTC. Complete variable domain (other parts from reference TRBV11-2 and TRBJ2-4): EAGVAQSPRYKIIEKRQSVAFWCNPISGHATLYWYQQILGQGPKLLIQFQNNGVVDDSQLPKDRFSAERLKGVDSTLKIQPAKLEDSAVYLCASSEPGLGGIVAKNIQYFGAGTRLSVL.

A single count supports this clone. This chain uses TRBV30 with TRBJ1-3; D not resolved. CDR3 length: 13 residues. CDR1 is GTSNPN, CDR2 SVGIG, per germline (reference sequence). V was cut by 2 bases and J by 0 bases, with 5 bases left in between. The CDR3: CAWSLISGNTIYF. In DNA form, the CDR3 reads TGTGCCTGGAGTCTGATCTCTGGAAACACCATATATTTT.

This chain joins TRBV28 and TRBJ1-2; 7 positions match TRBD1. J gave up 3 bases and V 2 bases, and 9 bases lay outside the gene matches. The germline V gene has CDR1 MDHEN and CDR2 SYDVKM. The length of the CDR3 is 16 residues. The CDR3 DNA follows: TGTGCCAGCAGTTTAATCTTGAGACAGGGAGACTATGGCTACACCTTC. The encoded protein is CASSLILRQGDYGYTF.

The chain is built from TRBV7-2 and TRBJ2-3, with a possible D match to TRBD2 (5 bases). CDR1 is SGHTA, CDR2 FQGNSA, per germline. CDR3 length equals 14 residues. Trimming removed 5 bases from V and 0 bases from J, with 9 bases in between. Written as DNA, the CDR3 is TGTGCCAGCAGCCCGACTATGAGCACAGATACGCAGTATTTT. Its translation is CASSPTMSTDTQYF.

V usage is TRBV7-8 and J usage is TRBJ2-5; TRBD1 is a possible D gene (5 bases). The CDR3 extends over 15 amino acids. V was cut by 0 bases and J by 5 bases, with 13 bases left in between. Germline loops: CDR1 SGHVS, CDR2 FQNEAQ. CDR3 protein: CASSLARAVVETQYF. The CDR3 DNA follows: TGTGCCAGCAGCTTAGCCAGGGCCGTTGTCGAGACCCAGTACTTC.

This chain joins TRBV6-1 and TRBJ1-5, with D unresolved. The CDR3 has 13 residues. Germline CDR1 and CDR2: MNHNS and SASEGT. The ends were cut back, 3 bases at V and 6 bases at J, with 9 bases in the middle. The CDR3 loop reads CASSEMRSQPQHF. Written as DNA, the CDR3 is TGTGCCAGCAGTGAGATGAGGAGTCAGCCCCAGCATTTT.

This chain uses TRBV28 with TRBJ2-2; the match to TRBD1 covers 7 bases. Germline V CDR1 and CDR2: MDHEN, SYDVKM. The J segment lost 3 bases and the V segment lost 5 bases, leaving 6 bases of the junction unmatched. The CDR3 has 15 amino acids. This chain's CDR3 is CASSVRQGDTGELFF. The CDR3, as DNA: TGTGCCAGCAGTGTACGACAGGGCGACACCGGGGAGCTGTTTTTT.

The gene calls are TRBV14 and TRBJ2-1; D not resolved. CDR1 is SGHDN, CDR2 FVKESK, per germline. The length of the CDR3 is 17 residues. Trimming removed 4 bases from V and 6 bases from J, with 22 bases in between. CDR3 nucleotide sequence: TGTGCCAGCAGCCCCCGAAGGCCCGAGTGGGGTTCCAATGAGCAGTTCTTC. Protein product: CASSPRRPEWGSNEQFF.

The chain uses TRBV6-1 and TRBJ2-4; D is undetermined. The CDR3 has 17 residues. Germline V gene data show CDR1 as MNHNS and CDR2 as SASEGT. V lost 2 bases to trimming and J lost 3 bases, with 17 bases between them. Here the CDR3 reads CASSEWFGSGDKNIQYF. CDR3 nucleotide sequence: TGTGCCAGCAGTGAATGGTTCGGTTCTGGGGACAAAAACATTCAGTACTTC.

V usage is TRBV6-1 and J usage is TRBJ2-7, with TRBD1 as a possible D gene (6 bases). The CDR3 loop spans 12 amino acids. Trimming pared 4 bases from V and 6 bases from J, leaving 10 bases between. Germline CDR1 MNHNS, CDR2 SASEGT. The CDR3 is CASSAGVGEQYF. For the CDR3, the DNA is TGTGCCAGCAGTGCAGGGGTGGGCGAGCAGTACTTC.

Points on this clone: One end of the junction is discordant with germline, which a read error may explain. The chain has TRBV9 and TRBJ2-7, with D unclear. The CDR3 spans 13 residues. CDR1 is SGDLS, CDR2 YYNGEE, per germline. The CDR3 DNA follows: TGTGCCAGCAGCGTAGGGCTCTTAGGGCCGGTGAATTTC. Translated: CASSVGLLGPVNF.

The CDR3 reads CAISEYLAGEYNEQFF. The CDR3 nucleotides are TGTGCCATCAGTGAGTACCTAGCGGGAGAGTACAATGAGCAGTTCTTC. V is TRBV10-3 and J is TRBJ2-1; 10 bases are shared with TRBD2. CDR1 ENHRY and CDR2 SYGVKD come from the germline V gene. This CDR3 is built from 16 residues. V lost 1 base, J lost 4 bases, and 4 bases stayed unmatched.